Presented here are 22 T cell receptor beta chains from one specimen sequenced in a study of tumor-infiltrating lymphocytes in localized non-small cell lung cancer. Measured with immunoSEQ multiplex PCR; TCRdb has only the in-frame clones, and not every one. The sample has around 12,000 clones, less than 75% seen once; the top ten hold roughly 11%. Source material: uninvolved lung tissue not adjacent to the tumor. These receptors were collected from a human donor with non-small cell lung cancer.

This clone was picked up one time. The CDR3 coding sequence is TGTGCCAGCAGCGTTGGGATTAGGAGGGCGACACCCCTCCACTTT. Its translation: CASSVGIRRATPLHF. V is TRBV9 and J is TRBJ1-6; D is uncertain. CDR1 and CDR2 (germline): SGDLS, YYNGEE. CDR3 length equals 15 residues. V shed 2 bases and J shed 11 bases, with 17 bases lying between them.

The V gene is TRBV4-1, the J gene TRBJ1-2, with 8 bases fitting TRBD1. The germline gives CDR1 MGHRA, CDR2 YSYEKL. The CDR3 contains 15 residues. The ends lost 1 base at V and 5 bases at J; junction bases unmatched: 6. CDR3: CASSQAQGALYGYTF. The CDR3 DNA reads as TGCGCCAGCAGCCAAGCCCAGGGGGCGTTGTATGGCTACACCTTC.

The J gene is TRBJ2-7, the V gene TRBV11-2; 7 nucleotides line up with TRBD1. Germline-derived CDR1 and CDR2 are SGHAT and FQNNGV. CDR3 length equals 15 residues. The ends lost 1 base at V and 4 bases at J; junction bases unmatched: 7. The CDR3 sequence is CASSLGSGQIYEQYF. The CDR3 DNA is TGTGCCAGCAGCTTAGGGTCGGGACAGATTTACGAGCAGTACTTC.

V is TRBV7-2 and J is TRBJ2-7; D gene ambiguous. The CDR3 totals 16 residues. V dropped 6 bases and J dropped 0 bases, with 18 bases sitting between them. Germline assignment: CDR1 SGHTA and CDR2 FQGNSA. The CDR3 loop is CASSPRLSPISYEQYF. DNA for the CDR3: TGTGCCAGCAGTCCCAGGCTTTCTCCGATCTCCTACGAGCAGTACTTC.

The chain joins TRBV28 to TRBJ2-7; D not resolved. The CDR3 length is 10 residues. Trimming removed 8 bases from V and 3 bases from J, with 5 bases in between. The germline gives CDR1 MDHEN, CDR2 SYDVKM. The DNA of the CDR3 is TGTGCCAGCGCACGCTACGAGCAGTACTTC. It encodes CASARYEQYF.

This clone ranks as medium-sized. V gene TRBV15 combines with J gene TRBJ1-2; D is possibly TRBD1 (6 bases). The ends were cut back, 5 bases at V and 8 bases at J, with 18 bases in the middle. Germline V gene lookup returns CDR1 LNHNV and CDR2 YYDKDF (reference sequence). The CDR3 contains 14 residues. The CDR3 is CATSLSRDTRGYTF. CDR3 nucleotides: TGTGCCACCAGCCTCAGCCGGGACACACGAGGCTACACCTTC.

V gene TRBV6-6 combines with J gene TRBJ1-1; 7 bases are a match to TRBD1. Germline lookup yields CDR1 MNHNY and CDR2 SVGAGI (reference sequence). The V and J ends lost 5 bases and 4 bases, in that order; junction bases with no gene match: 10. There are 15 residues in the CDR3. The CDR3 DNA follows: TGTGCCAGCAGTCGACAGGGAGGTGTGGGCACTGAAGCTTTCTTT. Encoded protein: CASSRQGGVGTEAFF.

In nucleotides, the CDR3 is TGTGCCAGCAGCTTAGTTTTTACCGGGACGGCTGGGTACGAGCAGTACTTC. Amino acids: CASSLVFTGTAGYEQYF. The chain combines TRBV7-7 with TRBJ2-7; D tentatively fits TRBD1 or TRBD2 (5 bases each). Per germline, CDR1 SSHAT and CDR2 FNYEAQ (reference sequence). Trimming took off 1 base at V and 4 bases at J, with 20 bases between the two ends. This CDR3 has 17 residues.

The J gene is TRBJ2-5, the V gene TRBV6-5; 7 bases agree with TRBD1. With V trimmed by 4 bases and J by 5 bases, 10 bases remained unmatched. The CDR3 has 15 residues. Germline V gives CDR1 MNHEY, CDR2 SVGAGI. The CDR3 here is CASSLGWDSAETQYF. As DNA, the CDR3 is TGTGCCAGCAGTTTGGGGTGGGACAGCGCGGAGACCCAGTACTTC.

The chain recombines TRBV7-2 with TRBJ1-5; tentatively, D is TRBD1 (6 bases). The CDR3 loop spans 15 amino acids. V lost 5 bases and J 2 bases, leaving 13 bases between the germline ends. Germline V gene sequence: CDR1 SGHTA, CDR2 FQGNSA. The CDR3 bases are TGTGCCAGCAGCCCAGGGCACAGGGGCAATCAGCCCCAGCATTTT. It is translated as CASSPGHRGNQPQHF.

This clone occurred once. The V and J genes are TRBV7-9 and TRBJ1-1; D may be TRBD1 (5 bases). This CDR3 comprises 13 residues. Trimming left V 3 bases short and J 4 bases short, with 9 bases between. The V gene's germline CDR1 is SEHNR and CDR2 FQNEAQ (reference sequence). This CDR3 reads CASSFVTGTEAFF. CDR3 in DNA: TGTGCCAGCAGCTTTGTTACAGGCACTGAAGCTTTCTTT. Variable domain in full (rest from reference TRBV7-9 and TRBJ1-1): DTGVSQNPRHKITKRGQNVTFRCDPISEHNRLYWYRQTLGQGPEFLTYFQNEAQLEKSRLLSDRFSAERPKGSFSTLEIQRTEQGDSAMYLCASSFVTGTEAFFGQGTRLTVV.

DNA of the CDR3: TGTGCCATCAGTGAGGCGGCAGACACCGGGGAGCTGTTTTTT. Residues: CAISEAADTGELFF. The chain is built from TRBV10-3 and TRBJ2-2; D remains ambiguous. CDR1 is ENHRY, CDR2 SYGVKD, per germline. The CDR3 consists of 14 residues. V was pared by 2 bases and J by 3 bases, with 7 bases between.

This chain joins TRBV28 and TRBJ2-2; 8 nucleotides line up with TRBD2. Germline V CDR1 and CDR2: MDHEN, SYDVKM. V shed 5 bases, J shed 2 bases, and the junction held 4 bases outside the gene matches. The CDR3 has 15 amino acids. CDR3 amino acids: CASSTIAGNTGELFF. The CDR3 DNA sequence: TGTGCCAGCAGTACTATAGCGGGAAACACCGGGGAGCTGTTTTTT. The variable domain in full, completed from reference TRBV28 and TRBJ2-2, reads DVKVTQSSRYLVKRTGEKVFLECVQDMDHENMFWYRQDPGLGLRLIYFSYDVKMKEKGDIPEGYSVSREKKERFSLILESASTNQTSMYLCASSTIAGNTGELFFGEGSRLTVL.

The rearrangement joins TRBV2 to TRBJ1-1, with 7 bases identical to TRBD1. There are 11 residues in the CDR3. CDR1 and CDR2 (germline): SNHLY, FYNNEI. With V trimmed by 8 bases and J by 11 bases, 8 bases remained unmatched. The CDR3 DNA follows: TGTGCCAGCCTTGCCAGGGGGGAGGCTTTCTTT. Protein: CASLARGEAFF.

This chain links TRBV10-3 with TRBJ2-3, with 12 bases matching TRBD2. Germline lookup yields CDR1 ENHRY and CDR2 SYGVKD. With V trimmed by 6 bases and J by 8 bases, 21 bases remained unmatched. The CDR3 runs to 19 residues. The CDR3 protein is CAISSPRDRGLAGYGTQYF. As DNA, the CDR3 is TGTGCCATCAGCTCTCCCCGGGACCGCGGACTAGCGGGGTATGGTACGCAGTATTTT.

CDR3: CASSLVGHNTGELFF. CDR3 bases: TGTGCCAGCAGCTTAGTTGGCCATAACACCGGGGAGCTGTTTTTT. The V and J genes are TRBV7-6 and TRBJ2-2, with D uncertain. The CDR3 sequence is 15 residues long. Germline V CDR1 and CDR2: SGHVS, FNYEAQ. The ends were cut back, 1 base at V and 2 bases at J, with 8 bases in the middle.

CDR3 in DNA: TGTGCCAGCAGCTTGGAGGCAGGGGGACTTAACACTGAAGCTTTCTTT. Translated, it gives CASSLEAGGLNTEAFF. This sequence joins TRBV5-5 and TRBJ1-1; 7 bases match TRBD1. V gave up 0 bases and J gave up 2 bases; unmatched junction bases: 7. Germline lookup yields CDR1 SGHKS and CDR2 YYEKEE (reference sequence). This CDR3 spans 16 amino acids.

The rearrangement joins TRBV6-1 to TRBJ2-7, with 9 bases lining up with TRBD1. The trim removed 4 bases at V and 3 bases at J, leaving 7 bases unmatched. This CDR3 region has 15 residues. Germline V lookup: CDR1 MNHNS, CDR2 SASEGT. The CDR3 here is CASSVGDRAIYEQYF. DNA of the CDR3: TGTGCCAGCAGTGTTGGGGACAGGGCTATCTACGAGCAGTACTTC.

DNA for the CDR3: TGTGCCACCAGCAGAAGGAGGCCCAATCAGCCCCAGCATTTT. Its protein is CATSRRRPNQPQHF. The chain links TRBV15 to TRBJ1-5; D is undetermined. Germline V gives CDR1 LNHNV, CDR2 YYDKDF (reference sequence). Deletions cut 2 bases from V and 3 bases from J, with 8 bases between. The CDR3 is made up of 14 amino acids.

This clone was detected a few times. This chain joins TRBV4-3 and TRBJ2-2, with unresolved D. Germline CDR1 and CDR2: LGHNA and YSLEER. This CDR3 has 14 amino acids. The V gene lost 0 bases and the J gene lost 5 bases, with 7 bases spanning the gap. This CDR3 is CASSQDVGTGELFF. The CDR3 DNA reads as TGCGCCAGCAGCCAAGATGTCGGGACCGGGGAGCTGTTTTTT.

This clone is labeled medium-sized (0.01 to 0.1%). The rearrangement links TRBV4-3 to TRBJ1-3; D is uncertain. The germline V gene encodes CDR1 LGHNA and CDR2 YSLEER. Trimming stripped 7 bases from V and 0 bases from J, with 16 bases between. CDR3 size: 16 residues. CDR3 sequence: CASTRTSGDSGNTIYF. The CDR3 DNA reads TGCGCCAGCACCCGGACGTCGGGAGACTCTGGAAACACCATATATTTT.

The chain links TRBV5-1 to TRBJ2-2; tentative D call: TRBD2 (5 bases). Trimming took 2 bases from V and 1 from J, leaving 9 bases between them. Germline V gene sequence: CDR1 SGHRS, CDR2 YFSETQ. The CDR3 is made up of 15 amino acids. This CDR3 is CASSLSGGNTGELFF. The CDR3 DNA sequence: TGCGCCAGCAGCTTATCCGGAGGGAACACCGGGGAGCTGTTTTTT.